A selection of T cell receptor beta chains follows, all from one sample in a study of T-cell reconstitution after alpha-beta-depleted transplantation in children. MiXCR, run by TCRdb on the PCR reads, gives a single entry per CDR3 protein. This sample has fewer than 750,000 distinct CDR3 sequences, with 27% found just once. The sample consisted of PBMCs, taken before TCRalphabeta/CD19-depleted stem cell transplant. The receptors come from a boy younger than two with Wiskott-Aldrich syndrome, due to receive a stem cell transplant. CDR3s include the opening cysteine and the closing phenylalanine or tryptophan. D genes are given only for firm matches. Expanded clones are given a class, and other clones once, few, many or no size at all.

>-|TRBV30|13|TRBJ2-7|-
TGTGCCTGGAGTACGGACACCCTCTACGAGCAGTACTTC
CAWSTDTLYEQYF
>few|TRBV7-8|15|TRBJ1-6|-
TGTGCCAGCAGCATTACCCGAGACAGTGAGTCACCCCTCCACTTT
CASSITRDSESPLHF
>-|TRBV5-1|13|TRBJ2-7|-
TGCGCCAGCAGCTTGCCCTCGACAGACGAGCAGTACTTC
CASSLPSTDEQYF
>-|TRBV20-1|15|TRBJ2-2|-
TGCAGTGCTAGATTTGCGGGAACGAACACCGGGGAGCTGTTTTTT
CSARFAGTNTGELFF
>few|TRBV20-1|14|TRBJ2-5|TRBD1
TGCAGTGCTTACCGAGGACAGGGCCAAGAGACCCAGTACTTC
CSAYRGQGQETQYF
>few|TRBV5-1|15|TRBJ2-1|TRBD1
TGCGCCAGCAGCATCGCCGGGACAGGGGGCGGTGAGCAGTTCTTC
CASSIAGTGGGEQFF
>-|TRBV3-1|16|TRBJ2-6|TRBD1
TGTGCCAGCAGCCAAAGGACAGGGCCTGGGGCCAACGTCCTGACTTTC
CASSQRTGPGANVLTF
>few|TRBV12-3/TRBV12-4|15|TRBJ2-7|-
TGTGCCAGCAGTTTAAGACAGCTAGGGTCCTACGAGCAGTACTTC
CASSLRQLGSYEQYF
>-|TRBV2|11|TRBJ2-7|-
TGTGCCAGCACCGGAGCCGGGGGCGAGTACTTC
CASTGAGGEYF
>-|TRBV12-3/TRBV12-4|14|TRBJ2-3|-
TGTGCCAGCAGTTTAAGGCACCCCACAGATACGCAGTATTTT
CASSLRHPTDTQYF
>few|TRBV5-1|14|TRBJ2-1|-
TGCGCCAGCAGCTTCCCTCGGGGCGACAATGAGCAGTTCTTC
CASSFPRGDNEQFF
>-|TRBV20-1|11|TRBJ1-5|-
TGCAGTGCTAGTTCCAATCAGCCCCAGCATTTT
CSASSNQPQHF
>few|TRBV7-3|21|TRBJ2-2|TRBD2
TGTGCCAGCAGCTTTAAAGTTCATCGGCTAGCGGAGACTTCGAACACCGGGGAGCTGTTTTTT
CASSFKVHRLAETSNTGELFF
>-|TRBV20-1|14|TRBJ2-2|-
TGCAGTGCTAGAGAGACGTGGGACACCGGGGAGCTGTTTTTT
CSARETWDTGELFF
>-|TRBV5-1|15|TRBJ2-1|TRBD2
TGCGCCAGCAGCGGCGGGACTAGCGGGTTAAATGAGCAGTTCTTC
CASSGGTSGLNEQFF
>-|TRBV20-1|16|TRBJ1-5|TRBD1
TGCAGTGCTACAACAGGGGGCGGGTCGCGGATTCAGCCCCAGCATTTT
CSATTGGGSRIQPQHF
>-|TRBV24-1|16|TRBJ2-5|TRBD1
TGTGCCACCAGTGATACCCGGGACAGGGGGTTAGAGACCCAGTACTTC
CATSDTRDRGLETQYF
>few|TRBV24-1|14|TRBJ2-5|-
TGTGCCACCAGTGACACTACTAGGGGGGAGACCCAGTACTTC
CATSDTTRGETQYF
>few|TRBV12-3/TRBV12-4|13|TRBJ2-7|-
TGTGCCAGCAGCCTCGGGGCCCACTACGAGCAGTACTTC
CASSLGAHYEQYF
>-|TRBV21-1|17|TRBJ2-1|-
TGTGCCAGCAGCAAAGCTGACGGGACAGGGGGCTGCGATGAGCAGTTCTTC
CASSKADGTGGCDEQFF
>few|TRBV29-1|14|TRBJ2-5|TRBD2
TGCAGCGTTTCAGCTAGCGGGAAAATAGGGACCCAGTACTTC
CSVSASGKIGTQYF
>-|TRBV5-1|15|TRBJ2-2|-
TGCGCCAGCAGCTTGTTAAGCATGGGGAACGGGGAGCTGTTTTTT
CASSLLSMGNGELFF
>many|TRBV27|15|TRBJ2-1|-
TGTGCCAGCAGTTTATCATATGTGAGGGGAAATGAGCAGTTCTTC
CASSLSYVRGNEQFF
>-|TRBV10-3|16|TRBJ1-4|TRBD1
TGTGCCATCAGTGAGACCGGACAGGGGGTTATCGAAAAACTGTTTTTT
CAISETGQGVIEKLFF
>-|TRBV7-9|16|TRBJ1-2|-
TGTGCCAGCGGGATTACAGGGACACCAAGGGGCTATGGCTACACCTTC
CASGITGTPRGYGYTF
>-|TRBV20-1|12|TRBJ2-1|TRBD2
TGCAGTGCTAGAAGGACTAGCGACCAGCAGTTCTTC
CSARRTSDQQFF
>-|TRBV4-1|16|TRBJ1-4|-
TGCGCCAGCAGCAAGGGTATAGAGAAGGTTTATGAAAAACTGTTTTTT
CASSKGIEKVYEKLFF
>-|TRBV5-1|14|TRBJ2-1|TRBD2
TGCGCCAGCAGCTTAAAACAACTAGCGGGAGAGCAGTTCTTC
CASSLKQLAGEQFF
>-|TRBV6-5|14|TRBJ2-7|-
TGTGCCAGCAGTTACTCCGGGGATCGTTACGAGCAGTACTTC
CASSYSGDRYEQYF
>-|TRBV6-1|16|TRBJ2-1|TRBD2
TGTGCCAGCAGCCGGACTAGCGGGAACTCCTACAATGAGCAGTTCTTC
CASSRTSGNSYNEQFF
>-|TRBV27|16|TRBJ2-6|-
TGTGCCAGCCGGGGGGCTCTTCTCACTGGGGCCAACGTCCTGACTTTC
CASRGALLTGANVLTF
>few|TRBV20-1|13|TRBJ1-1|-
TGCAGTGCTCTTTTCCGGGGGGACACTGAAGCTTTCTTT
CSALFRGDTEAFF
>-|TRBV20-1|14|TRBJ2-5|-
TGCAGCGCCAAACCAGGGACCCTGGGAGAGACCCAGTACTTC
CSAKPGTLGETQYF
>few|TRBV6-6|13|TRBJ2-1|-
TGTGCCAGCAGTTCTGGACTACAAGATGAGCAGTTCTTC
CASSSGLQDEQFF
>few|TRBV5-1|18|TRBJ2-7|TRBD2
TGCGCCAGCAGCTGGACCGGGACTAGCGGGGCAATCACCTACGAGCAGTACTTC
CASSWTGTSGAITYEQYF
>few|TRBV6-1|13|TRBJ1-2|-
TGTGCCAGCAGTGACCCCCAGGGCAGTGGCTACACCTTC
CASSDPQGSGYTF
>few|TRBV25-1|13|TRBJ2-1|TRBD2
TGTGCCAGCAGTGGCCGACTAGCGGGACAGCAGTTCTTC
CASSGRLAGQQFF
>-|TRBV9|15|TRBJ2-1|TRBD2
TGTGCCAGCAGCGTACGCCTAGCGGGAGGTCATGAGCAGTTCTTC
CASSVRLAGGHEQFF
>-|TRBV7-2|15|TRBJ2-3|TRBD1
TGTGCCAGCAGACGGGACAGGGAGAGGTCAGATACGCAGTATTTT
CASRRDRERSDTQYF
>few|TRBV29-1|14|TRBJ1-1|-
TGCAGCGTGCTGCGCCGGGGCCAGACCGCTGAAGCTTTCTTT
CSVLRRGQTAEAFF
>-|TRBV5-1|14|TRBJ2-7|-
TGCGCCAGCAGCTTGAGGTGGGCCACCTACGAGCAGTACTTC
CASSLRWATYEQYF
>few|TRBV11-2|14|TRBJ2-5|-
TGTGCCAGCAGCCATAGGAAGAGCGAGGAGACCCAGTACTTC
CASSHRKSEETQYF
>few|TRBV5-1|15|TRBJ2-2|TRBD1
TGCGCCAGCAGCGCCTCGACAGGGACCACCGGGGAGCTGTTTTTT
CASSASTGTTGELFF
>-|TRBV5-1|15|TRBJ2-7|-
TGCGCCAGCAGCGCGCGGGGAGGTCCCTCCTACGAGCAGTACTTC
CASSARGGPSYEQYF
>-|TRBV4-2|14|TRBJ2-1|-
TGTGCCAGCAGCCAGAGGGACGCCAACAATGAGCAGTTCTTC
CASSQRDANNEQFF
>few|TRBV6-1|14|TRBJ2-7|TRBD2
TGTGCCAGCAGTCGGACTAGCACCTCCTACGAGCAGTACTTC
CASSRTSTSYEQYF
>few|TRBV7-2|15|TRBJ1-5|-
TGTGCCAGCAGCTTAGATGAGAGGGGCAATCAGCCCCAGCATTTT
CASSLDERGNQPQHF
>-|TRBV6-1|14|TRBJ2-1|TRBD1
TGTGCCAGCAGAGGTCGAGGGGGCTCCAATGAGCAGTTCTTC
CASRGRGGSNEQFF
>-|TRBV20-1|14|TRBJ2-7|TRBD2
TGCAGTGCTAGAGACGCTCTAGCGGTCTACGAGCAGTACTTC
CSARDALAVYEQYF
>few|TRBV7-8|13|TRBJ2-1|-
TGTGCCAGCAGCTCTTGGCGGCCTAATGAGCAGTTCTTC
CASSSWRPNEQFF
>few|TRBV20-1|14|TRBJ2-5|-
TGCAGTGCTACCCTGAGGGAGGTTGAAGAGACCCAGTACTTC
CSATLREVEETQYF